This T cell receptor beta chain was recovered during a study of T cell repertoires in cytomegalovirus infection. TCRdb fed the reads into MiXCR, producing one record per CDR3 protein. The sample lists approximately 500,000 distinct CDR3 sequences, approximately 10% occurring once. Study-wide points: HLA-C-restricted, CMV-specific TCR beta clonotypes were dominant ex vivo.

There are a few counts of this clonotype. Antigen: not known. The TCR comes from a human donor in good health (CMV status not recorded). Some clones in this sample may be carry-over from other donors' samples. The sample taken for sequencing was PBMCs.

This chain's CDR3 is CASTLTGDGKETQYF. The CDR3 nucleotides are TGTGCCAGCACCCTGACAGGGGACGGGAAAGAGACCCAGTACTTC. This rearrangement joins TRBV2 to TRBJ2-5; 8 bases are a match to TRBD1. With 7 bases clipped from V and 3 bases from J, the junction kept 10 bases outside the gene matches. CDR1 and CDR2 from the germline V gene are SNHLY and FYNNEI. There are 15 residues in the CDR3.